Following are 17 T cell receptor beta chains from one sample sequenced in a study of CD8 T cells in Susac syndrome. Random hexamers primed reverse transcription of 0.5 to 1 ug RNA. TCRdb redid the calling of the immunoSEQ multiplex PCR reads with MiXCR, one entry per CDR3 protein. The sample records a few hundred thousand distinct CDR3 sequences, 94% being singletons. The sample comprised CD4+ T cells from PBMCs. The receptors originated from a human donor with Susac syndrome.

The chain has TRBV25-1 and TRBJ1-6; D gene unclear. The germline V gene has CDR1 MGHDK and CDR2 SYGVNS. V lost 0 bases and J lost 7, with 7 bases in between. The CDR3 runs 14 residues. CDR3 DNA sequence: TGTGCCAGCAGTGAATACCCCGACAATTCACCCCTCCACTTT. Translation: CASSEYPDNSPLHF. Supplemented by reference TRBV25-1 and TRBJ1-6, the full variable domain reads EADIYQTPRYLVIGTGKKITLECSQTMGHDKMYWYQQDPGMELHLIHYSYGVNSTEKGDLSSESTVSRIRTEHFPLTLESARPSHTSQYLCASSEYPDNSPLHFGNGTRLTVT.

This rearrangement joins TRBV24-1 to TRBJ1-5, with D perhaps TRBD1 (5 bases). The CDR3 has 15 residues. CDR1 KGHDR and CDR2 SFDVKD come from the germline V gene. V shed 3 bases and J shed 7 bases, with 15 bases lying between them. CDR3 in amino acids: CATSDPRAGEQPQHF. In nucleotides, the CDR3 is TGTGCCACCAGTGATCCCCGGGCGGGGGAACAGCCCCAGCATTTT.

V usage is TRBV11-2 and J usage is TRBJ1-3; D is uncertain. Trimming removed 1 base at V and 1 base at J, with 14 bases between. Germline-derived CDR1 and CDR2 are SGHAT and FQNNGV. The CDR3 is made up of 17 amino acids. CDR3 DNA sequence: TGTGCCAGCAGCTTAGCCCGACGCGGGGAGTCTGGAAACACCATATATTTT. It yields the protein CASSLARRGESGNTIYF.

The chain recombines TRBV12-3 or TRBV12-4 with TRBJ2-3, with D uncertain. The CDR3 extends over 14 amino acids. V dropped 4 bases and J dropped 2 bases, with 10 bases sitting between them. In DNA form, the CDR3 reads TGTGCCAGCAGTTATGGCAGCGCCACAGATACGCAGTATTTT. It codes for CASSYGSATDTQYF.

The gene calls are TRBV20-1 and TRBJ2-2, with a possible D match to TRBD1 (6 bases). CDR1 is DFQATT and CDR2 is SNEGSKA in the germline V gene (reference sequence). The V end was cut by 2 bases, the J end by 8 bases, with 9 bases between. The CDR3 totals 12 residues. The CDR3 is CSARKGEGELFF. As DNA, the CDR3 is TGCAGTGCTAGAAAGGGGGAGGGGGAGCTGTTTTTT.

CDR3 region: CSAKAATASTQYF. In DNA form, the CDR3 reads TGCAGCGCTAAAGCGGCAACTGCGTCTACGCAGTATTTT. This rearrangement joins TRBV29-1 to TRBJ2-3; tentative D call: TRBD2 (5 bases). CDR1 and CDR2 (germline): SQVTM, ANQGSEA. Trimming left V 7 bases short and J 8 bases short, with 19 bases between. The CDR3 is made up of 13 amino acids.

The chain recombines TRBV30 with TRBJ2-5; 7 nucleotides match TRBD1. This CDR3 spans 13 amino acids. Germline V gene lookup returns CDR1 GTSNPN and CDR2 SVGIG (reference sequence). V shed 3 bases, J shed 2 bases, and the junction held 3 bases outside the gene matches. The chain's CDR3 is CAWRLTGQETQYF. CDR3 in DNA: TGTGCCTGGAGGCTGACAGGGCAAGAGACCCAGTACTTC.

The V gene is TRBV20-1, the J gene TRBJ1-1; D gene unclear. Germline CDR1 DFQATT, CDR2 SNEGSKA (reference sequence). V was pared by 0 bases and J by 6 bases, with 20 bases between. This CDR3 region has 16 residues. In nucleotides, the CDR3 is TGCAGTGCTAGAGATGCCCCCGGTCCCCGGAGCGCTGAAGCTTTCTTT. Translation gives CSARDAPGPRSAEAFF.

J is TRBJ2-7 and V is TRBV5-1; tentatively, D is TRBD2 (6 bases). Germline V lookup: CDR1 SGHRS, CDR2 YFSETQ. The CDR3 sequence is 15 residues long. Trimming pared 1 base from V and 2 bases from J, leaving 13 bases between. The CDR3 DNA reads as TGCGCCAGCAGCTTGTCGGCTAGCGTTCCCTACGAGCAGTACTTC. Amino acids: CASSLSASVPYEQYF.

The V gene is TRBV30, the J gene TRBJ1-5; the D gene is possibly TRBD1 (5 bases). The V end was cut by 0 bases, the J end by 2 bases, with 17 bases between. The length of the CDR3 is 17 residues. Germline CDR1 is GTSNPN and CDR2 is SVGIG (reference sequence). CDR3 coding DNA: TGTGCCTGGAGTGTAACCCGGGGGTGGACGGGCAATCAGCCCCAGCATTTT. Its translation: CAWSVTRGWTGNQPQHF.

This chain joins TRBV7-9 and TRBJ2-7, with 10 bases that match TRBD1. CDR3 length: 14 amino acids. Germline values: CDR1 SEHNR, CDR2 FQNEAQ (reference sequence). V lost 6 bases, J lost 4 bases, and 6 bases stayed unmatched. DNA of the CDR3: TGTGCCAGCAGTGGGGGGACAGGGGAGTACGAGCAGTACTTC. Translation: CASSGGTGEYEQYF.

The chain employs TRBV28 and TRBJ1-5, with D tentatively TRBD1 (5 bases). Trimming removed 3 bases at V and 6 bases at J, with 12 bases between. This CDR3 has 14 amino acids. CDR1 and CDR2 from the germline V gene are MDHEN and SYDVKM. The CDR3, as DNA: TGTGCCAGCAGTTTCAGGGAGCCTGGTCAGCCCCAGCATTTT. Its translation: CASSFREPGQPQHF.

J is TRBJ1-2 and V is TRBV3-1; a possible D gene is TRBD1 (5 bases). The CDR3 runs to 15 residues. Germline values: CDR1 LGHDT, CDR2 YNNKEL (reference sequence). V lost 0 bases, J lost 7 bases, and 15 bases lay in between. The DNA of the CDR3 is TGTGCCAGCAGCCAAGAGTGGCAGGGAGCGGGTGGCTACACCTTC. Protein product: CASSQEWQGAGGYTF.

The genes are TRBV27 and TRBJ1-5; possible D gene TRBD1, 5 bases. The CDR3 length is 15 residues. Germline loops: CDR1 MNHEY, CDR2 SMNVEV (reference sequence). V was cut by 4 bases and J by 6 bases, with 16 bases left in between. The CDR3 nucleotides are TGTGCCAGCAGTTCCGGGCAGGGAATGCGTCAGCCCCAGCATTTT. Its protein is CASSSGQGMRQPQHF.

This chain links TRBV20-1 with TRBJ2-1; 13 nucleotides match TRBD2. Per the germline V gene, CDR1 is DFQATT and CDR2 is SNEGSKA (reference sequence). The CDR3 sequence is 17 residues long. The junction had 8 bases not matched to a gene; V was cut back by 0 bases and J by 6 bases. DNA for the CDR3: TGCAGTGCTAGAGATCGGGGACTAGCGGGGCCCGTCAATGAGCAGTTCTTC. Amino acids: CSARDRGLAGPVNEQFF.

The chain carries TRBV5-1 and TRBJ2-7, with a weak D call TRBD2 (5 bases). Germline V CDR1 and CDR2: SGHRS, YFSETQ. CDR3 size: 13 residues. Trimming took 4 bases from V and 2 from J, leaving 10 bases between them. The CDR3 bases are TGCGCCAGCAGCAACGGGGTCGCCTACGAGCAGTACTTC. Translation gives CASSNGVAYEQYF.

The rearrangement joins TRBV30 to TRBJ2-1; D tentatively fits TRBD1 or TRBD2 (5 bases each). CDR1 GTSNPN and CDR2 SVGIG come from the germline V gene (reference sequence). Trimming left V 3 bases short and J 7 bases short, with 19 bases between. There are 15 residues in the CDR3. CDR3 region: CAWRRGRVLGNEQFF. CDR3 sequence (DNA): TGTGCCTGGAGGAGGGGCAGGGTCCTGGGGAATGAGCAGTTCTTC. The variable domain in full, with the rest retrieved from reference TRBV30 and TRBJ2-1, is SQTIHQWPATLVQPVGSPLSLECTVEGTSNPNLYWYRQAAGRGLQLLFYSVGIGQISSEVPQNLSASRPQDRQFILSSKKLLLSDSGFYLCAWRRGRVLGNEQFFGPGTRLTVL.